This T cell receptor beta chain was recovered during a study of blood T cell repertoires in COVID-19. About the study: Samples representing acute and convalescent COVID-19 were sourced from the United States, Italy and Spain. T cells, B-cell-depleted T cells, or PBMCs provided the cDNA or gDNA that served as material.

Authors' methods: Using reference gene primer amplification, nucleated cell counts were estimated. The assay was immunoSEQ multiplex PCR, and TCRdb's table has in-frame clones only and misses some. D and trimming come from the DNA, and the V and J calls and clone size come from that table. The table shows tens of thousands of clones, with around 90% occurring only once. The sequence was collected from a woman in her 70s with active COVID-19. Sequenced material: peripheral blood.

CDR3 loop: CASSSRAQGTEAFF. CDR3 in DNA: TGTGCCAGTAGCAGCCGGGCCCAGGGCACTGAAGCTTTCTTT. The chain joins TRBV19 to TRBJ1-1; weak D call: TRBD1 (5 bases). The CDR3 length is 14 residues. Germline lookup yields CDR1 LNHDA and CDR2 SQIVND (reference sequence). Trimming removed 6 bases from V and 4 bases from J, with 15 bases in between.